This passage covers 7 T cell receptor beta chains from one sample sequenced in a study of T cell repertoires in cytomegalovirus infection. TCRdb passed the reads through MiXCR, listing each CDR3 protein once. The sample shows about 830,000 distinct CDR3 sequences, approximately 29% of them seen only once. The antigens of these receptors remain unknown. The sequenced sample was cultured CD8+ T cells from PBMCs, obtained from culture after CMV antigen stimulation. The receptors come from a human donor in good health (CMV status not recorded). Some clones in this sample may be carry-over from other donors' samples.

This chain uses TRBV7-9 with TRBJ2-1; 7 bases are shared with TRBD1. Germline V gene data show CDR1 as SEHNR and CDR2 as FQNEAQ (reference sequence). Trimming at V came to 4 bases and at J to 3 bases, leaving 9 bases not matched to a gene. This CDR3 contains 16 residues. Here the CDR3 reads CASSSRQGLGYNEQFF. CDR3 nucleotide sequence: TGTGCCAGCAGCTCGCGACAGGGTTTAGGCTACAATGAGCAGTTCTTC.

This sequence joins TRBV19 and TRBJ1-5; D is undetermined. V lost 5 bases and J lost 10, with 15 bases in between. Germline assignment: CDR1 LNHDA and CDR2 SQIVND (reference sequence). CDR3 length: 13 residues. The CDR3 loop is CASSPSTSQPQHF. The CDR3 region has the DNA TGTGCCAGTAGTCCCTCGACCTCACAACCCCAGCATTTT.

The chain joins TRBV4-1 to TRBJ2-5; 11 bases align to TRBD2. Germline V gene lookup returns CDR1 MGHRA and CDR2 YSYEKL. The junction had 9 bases not matched to a gene; V was cut back by 4 bases and J by 5 bases. The CDR3 covers 16 residues. The CDR3 DNA reads TGCGCCAGCAGCCTCCGGACTAGCGGGTGGCCGGAGACCCAGTACTTC. This translates into CASSLRTSGWPETQYF.

Worth noting for this clonotype: A much larger clone lies one base from this, so it may be a read error. This rearrangement joins TRBV5-4 to TRBJ2-3; 11 bases are a match to TRBD2. V dropped 4 bases and J dropped 0; count of bases not matched to a gene: 1. CDR3 length equals 15 residues. Germline CDR1 is SGHNT and CDR2 is YYREEE (reference sequence). DNA for the CDR3: TGTGCCAGCAGCCGGACTAGCGGGAGCACAGATACGCAGTATTTT. Translated, it gives CASSRTSGSTDTQYF.

In the case of this clonotype: One end of the junction does not line up with germline, which may come from a read error. The chain uses TRBV28 and TRBJ2-3; D gene uncertain. The CDR3 extends over 14 amino acids. Germline lookup yields CDR1 MDHEN and CDR2 SYDVKM. CDR3 residues: CVSSLGTTTDTQYF. For the CDR3, the DNA is TGTGTCAGCAGTTTGGGTACGACGACGGATACGCAGTATTTT.

The V and J genes are TRBV6-6 and TRBJ1-3, with D perhaps TRBD1 (5 bases). Germline V gene data show CDR1 as MNHNY and CDR2 as SVGAGI (reference sequence). V lost 8 bases and J lost 0, with 14 bases in between. The CDR3 length is 15 residues. The CDR3: CASGTRTTSGNTIYF. The DNA of the CDR3 is TGTGCCAGCGGAACCCGGACAACCTCTGGAAACACCATATATTTT.

The CDR3 DNA reads as TGTGCCAGTAGTATAGATCTGGGCACTGAAGCTTTCTTT. It specifies CASSIDLGTEAFF. This chain joins TRBV19 and TRBJ1-1; D remains ambiguous. In germline, CDR1 is LNHDA, CDR2 SQIVND (reference sequence). This CDR3 has 13 residues. Trimming cost V 0 bases and J 4 bases, with 6 bases left between them. Drawing the rest from reference TRBV19 and TRBJ1-1, the complete variable domain is DGGITQSPKYLFRKEGQNVTLSCEQNLNHDAMYWYRQDPGQGLRLIYYSQIVNDFQKGDIAEGYSVSREKKESFPLTVTSAQKNPTAFYLCASSIDLGTEAFFGQGTRLTVV.